A selection of T cell receptor beta chains follows, all from one sample in a study of blood T cell repertoires in COVID-19. Clones were read by immunoSEQ multiplex PCR, and TCRdb kept only the in-frame ones, dropping some. The data show around 170,000 clones, with about 81% seen just once and about an eighth held by the top ten. The sample taken for sequencing was peripheral blood. Source of these receptors: a woman of 80 years or more with COVID-19, enrolled during active disease. Each CDR3 is given with its conserved first and last residue. Each record gives: V gene, J gene, clone size, D gene, CDR3 protein, CDR3 DNA. The D gene is left open where the match is weak. Rows may omit the clone size; those that give it use once, few, many or a size class.

TRBV19,TRBJ2-1,NA,TRBD2,CASSVLAGSSYNEQFF,TGTGCCAGTAGTGTTTTAGCGGGAAGCTCCTACAATGAGCAGTTCTTC
TRBV19,TRBJ2-7,NA,NA,CASSSGGSAYEQYF,TGTGCCAGTAGTTCTGGCGGAAGTGCCTACGAGCAGTACTTC
TRBV6-1,TRBJ2-5,NA,TRBD2,CASSEAWTSGSETQYF,TGTGCCAGCAGTGAAGCGTGGACTAGCGGGAGTGAGACCCAGTACTTC
TRBV19,TRBJ2-7,NA,NA,CASSMWGRPYEQYF,TGTGCCAGTAGTATGTGGGGGAGGCCCTACGAGCAGTACTTC
TRBV7-9,TRBJ2-7,NA,TRBD1,CASSSRTGGYEQYF,TGTGCCAGCAGCTCCAGGACAGGGGGCTACGAGCAGTACTTC
TRBV5-8,TRBJ1-2,few,NA,CASSLGGPADGYTF,TGTGCCAGCAGCTTAGGGGGTCCCGCAGATGGCTACACCTTC
TRBV30,TRBJ2-3,few,TRBD1,CAWSDYRGQWVDTQYF,TGTGCCTGGTCGGATTACAGGGGGCAGTGGGTAGATACGCAGTATTTT
TRBV9,TRBJ2-5,NA,TRBD2,CASSVGTSDWAETQYF,TGTGCCAGCAGCGTGGGGACTAGCGATTGGGCAGAGACCCAGTACTTC
TRBV11-1,TRBJ2-1,NA,TRBD2,CASRSGLAGAREQFF,TGTGCCAGCAGGTCGGGACTAGCGGGAGCCCGTGAGCAGTTCTTC
TRBV10-3,TRBJ2-1,once,NA,CAISDPLGGANEQFF,TGTGCCATCAGTGACCCCCTCGGAGGGGCCAATGAGCAGTTCTTC
TRBV24-1,TRBJ2-3,NA,TRBD1,CATSDTRGRQYF,TGTGCCACCAGTGATACCAGGGGGAGGCAGTATTTT
TRBV7-8,TRBJ2-3,NA,NA,CASSLLRRLPDTQYF,TGTGCCAGCAGCTTACTCCGGAGACTTCCAGATACGCAGTATTTT
TRBV2,TRBJ1-1,once,NA,CASSEWAGLGTEAFF,TGTGCCAGCAGTGAATGGGCAGGCCTTGGGACTGAAGCTTTCTTT
TRBV6-2/TRBV6-3,TRBJ2-1,NA,NA,CASSSQYNEQFF,TGTGCCAGCAGTTCCCAGTACAATGAGCAGTTCTTC
TRBV7-2,TRBJ1-2,NA,NA,CASSYPGAPNHGYTF,TGTGCCAGCAGCTACCCAGGGGCCCCAAACCATGGCTACACCTTC
TRBV25-1,TRBJ2-7,few,TRBD2,CASQRDSWNEQYF,TGTGCCAGCCAGCGGGATTCTTGGAACGAGCAGTACTTC
TRBV4-2,TRBJ2-7,few,NA,CASSPGKMLQYF,TGTGCCAGCAGTCCAGGGAAGATGTTACAGTACTTC
TRBV6-5,TRBJ2-7,NA,NA,CASTPRGSSYEQYF,TGTGCCAGCACTCCTCGGGGGTCTTCCTACGAGCAGTACTTC
TRBV5-5,TRBJ2-5,NA,TRBD2,CASSLGPGLAGQRETQYF,TGTGCCAGCAGCTTGGGACCGGGACTAGCGGGTCAAAGGGAGACCCAGTACTTC
TRBV18,TRBJ2-7,once,NA,CASSSRQDTYEQYF,TGTGCCAGCTCATCACGACAGGACACCTACGAGCAGTACTTC
TRBV28,TRBJ2-7,NA,TRBD2,CASSPHFPAGGEQYF,TGTGCCAGCAGTCCTCATTTCCCGGCGGGGGGCGAGCAGTACTTC
TRBV2,TRBJ2-7,few,NA,CASSETGLGYEQYF,TGTGCCAGCAGTGAAACGGGACTGGGCTACGAGCAGTACTTC
TRBV5-1,TRBJ2-1,NA,TRBD2,CASSLGLAANEQFF,TGCGCCAGCAGCTTGGGACTAGCGGCCAATGAGCAGTTCTTC
TRBV5-4,TRBJ2-1,few,NA,CASSLLNREQFF,TGTGCCAGCAGCTTACTGAACCGCGAGCAGTTCTTC
TRBV11-3,TRBJ1-1,few,NA,CASSLARRRDTEAFF,TGTGCCAGCAGCTTAGCCAGGAGGAGGGACACTGAAGCTTTCTTT
TRBV11-3,TRBJ2-3,NA,TRBD2,CASASGRGADTQYF,TGTGCCAGCGCCAGCGGGAGGGGGGCAGATACGCAGTATTTT
TRBV2,TRBJ2-3,NA,NA,CASNPGGSGSTSDTQYF,TGTGCCAGCAATCCGGGGGGCAGCGGCTCCACTTCGGATACGCAGTATTTT
TRBV19,TRBJ1-4,NA,NA,CASSITRGTNEKLFF,TGTGCCAGTAGTATTACCCGCGGCACTAATGAAAAACTGTTTTTT
TRBV18,TRBJ2-3,NA,NA,CASSPHIRDTQYF,TGTGCCAGCTCACCACATATACGGGATACGCAGTATTTT
TRBV10-3,TRBJ1-2,once,NA,CAISENPGGLYGYTF,TGTGCCATCAGTGAAAACCCCGGAGGGCTCTATGGCTACACCTTC
TRBV6-6,TRBJ2-7,NA,TRBD2,CASSYSLARYEQYF,TGTGCCAGCAGTTACTCACTAGCGAGGTACGAGCAGTACTTC
TRBV6-4,TRBJ2-7,NA,TRBD2,CASSARGLAGVYEQYF,TGTGCCAGCAGTGCGCGAGGACTAGCGGGAGTCTACGAGCAGTACTTC
TRBV30,TRBJ1-6,NA,NA,CAWSVNRDSPLHF,TGTGCCTGGAGTGTCAACAGGGATTCACCCCTCCACTTT
TRBV2,TRBJ2-1,few,TRBD2,CASTLIAGGVNEQFF,TGTGCCAGTACGTTGATAGCGGGAGGTGTCAATGAGCAGTTCTTC
TRBV11-2,TRBJ1-3,NA,TRBD1,CASSLADRFSGNTIYF,TGTGCCAGCAGCTTAGCGGACAGGTTTTCTGGAAACACCATATATTTT
TRBV30,TRBJ1-2,NA,TRBD1,CAWSVLGQGGEGGYTF,TGTGCCTGGAGTGTACTAGGACAGGGGGGCGAGGGTGGCTACACCTTC
TRBV4-1,TRBJ1-3,NA,NA,CASSQGSGAGNTIYF,TGCGCCAGCAGCCAAGGATCCGGGGCTGGAAACACCATATATTTT
TRBV15,TRBJ2-1,NA,TRBD2,CATSTGLAEYNEQFF,TGTGCCACCAGTACCGGACTAGCGGAGTACAATGAGCAGTTCTTC